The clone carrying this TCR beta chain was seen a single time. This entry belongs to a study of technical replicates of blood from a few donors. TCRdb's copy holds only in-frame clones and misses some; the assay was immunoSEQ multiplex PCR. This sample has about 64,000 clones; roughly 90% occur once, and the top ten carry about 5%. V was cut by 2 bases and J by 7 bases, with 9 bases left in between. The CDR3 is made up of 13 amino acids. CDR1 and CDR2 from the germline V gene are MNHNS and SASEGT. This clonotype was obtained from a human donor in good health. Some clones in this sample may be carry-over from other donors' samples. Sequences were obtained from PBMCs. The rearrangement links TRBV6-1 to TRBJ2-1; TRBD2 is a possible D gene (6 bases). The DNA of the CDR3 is TGTGCCAGCAGTGAATTGGGAGGTAATGAGCAGTTCTTC. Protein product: CASSELGGNEQFF.